A selection of T cell receptor beta chains follows, all from one sample in a study of post-analysis software for immune sequencing data. TCRdb called the PCR reads again in MiXCR, with one record for every CDR3 protein. The sample comprises 150,000 or so distinct CDR3 sequences, about 34% of which are singletons, and over 25% rests with the top ten. Material: blood, obtained after autologous hematopoietic stem cell transplantation. These receptors all stem from a girl aged 10 to 17 with multiple sclerosis. Each CDR3 is given without its conserved first and last residue. The order of the fields is J gene, V gene, CDR3 protein.

NA	TRBV20-1	SASGGRNYEQY
TRBJ1-4	TRBV7-8	ASSLETGLKLF
TRBJ2-3	TRBV12-3/TRBV12-4	ASRERTDAQY
TRBJ1-1	TRBV5-1	ASSLGDWGPEAF
TRBJ2-1	TRBV20-1	SATPKRQGRNEQF
TRBJ2-7	TRBV12-3/TRBV12-4	ASKPTSSYEQY
TRBJ2-3	TRBV10-2	ASSESTSGTDTQY
TRBJ2-7	TRBV12-3/TRBV12-4	ASSEGLSYEQY
TRBJ1-4	TRBV20-1	SARLQGVGEKLF
TRBJ2-7	TRBV7-2	ASGLAANSYEQY
TRBJ2-7	TRBV7-3	ASSLMGPSSNEQY
TRBJ2-4	TRBV6-6	ASSYLPANIQY
TRBJ1-2	TRBV7-3	ASSPRGGNGYT
TRBJ2-5	TRBV6-2/TRBV6-3	ASSRTMGETQY
TRBJ2-3	TRBV7-2	ASSLEIRTDTQY
TRBJ1-6	TRBV25-1	ASGAGDYNSPLH
TRBJ2-7	TRBV7-2	ASSPSGGSYEQY
TRBJ2-3	TRBV29-1	SVPMAGGITDTQY
TRBJ2-7	TRBV7-8	ASSLSPLNGGGYEQY
TRBJ2-1	TRBV11-3	ASSSAGNSYNEQF
TRBJ2-7	TRBV6-6	ASSYSNWREQY
TRBJ2-3	TRBV9	ASSATTGGPGTDTQY
NA	TRBV5-1	ASSLTSGGYEQY
TRBJ1-1	TRBV12-3/TRBV12-4	ASSQQGESEAF
TRBJ2-7	TRBV20-1	SARRVGGIWRHEQY
TRBJ2-1	TRBV6-4	ASSPGDYNEQF
TRBJ2-7	TRBV5-1	ASSSGTSTYEQY
TRBJ1-6	TRBV28	ASSFRDSTSKGSYNSPLH
TRBJ1-5	TRBV5-1	ASSPGVTSNQPQH
TRBJ2-7	TRBV6-2/TRBV6-3	ASRFSYEQY
TRBJ2-3	TRBV12-3/TRBV12-4	ASSRQGTDAQY
TRBJ2-1	TRBV28	ASSTAVYNEQF
TRBJ1-2	TRBV20-1	SARAGGAGGYT
TRBJ1-1	TRBV27	ASSLVGKNTEAF
TRBJ1-2	TRBV12-3/TRBV12-4	AGSPTGTAKGYT
TRBJ2-7	TRBV5-1	ASSLAGSEYEQY
TRBJ2-7	TRBV7-2	ASSLSRSSYEQY
TRBJ2-6	TRBV6-1	ASTDRGTFSGANVLT
TRBJ2-3	TRBV29-1	SVGGAATSGAQY
TRBJ2-7	TRBV28	ASGNPTGTSGEQY
TRBJ1-5	TRBV6-1	ASRPTGPNQPQH
TRBJ2-1	TRBV20-1	SANRDSGRHNEQF
TRBJ2-7	TRBV29-1	SVGGWGSAYEQY
TRBJ2-2	TRBV12-3/TRBV12-4	ASSYDTGELF
TRBJ2-6	TRBV10-3	AISESGIGANVLT
TRBJ2-7	TRBV6-2/TRBV6-3	ASTPPGRFYEQY
TRBJ1-2	TRBV18	ASSPSMDSSVGYT
TRBJ2-5	TRBV12-3/TRBV12-4	ASSLGGPGDQETQY
TRBJ2-7	TRBV20-1	SAREGQGIYEQY